This is a list of T cell receptor beta chains from one sample in a study of T cell responses to AZD1222 COVID-19 vaccine. Repertoires were generated with immunoSEQ multiplex PCR, while TCRdb's copy carries only in-frame clones and drops some. In the table there are 75,000 to 100,000 clones, over 75% of which are singletons. This specimen was peripheral blood, taken on day 0 of AZD1222 vaccination. All receptors come from an adult in good health. CDR3s include the opening cysteine and the closing phenylalanine or tryptophan. A D gene is named only where the DNA matches it firmly. For some rows the clone size is stated as once, few or many, or as a class when expanded; others skip it.

>TRBJ1-1|TRBV6-5|-|-
TGTGCCAGCAGTTACGGTAGATCCCCTCAGAACACTGAAGCTTTCTTT
CASSYGRSPQNTEAFF
>TRBJ2-3|TRBV6-5|-|-
TGTGCCAGCAGTCGCCCAGCCGGAAGCACAGATACGCAGTATTTT
CASSRPAGSTDTQYF
>TRBJ1-5|TRBV10-3|-|few
TGTGCCATCAGTGCCCAGGACCAGCCCCAGCATTTT
CAISAQDQPQHF
>TRBJ1-1|TRBV5-1|-|-
TGCGCCAGCAGATTACGGGGACCCATGAACACTGAAGCTTTCTTT
CASRLRGPMNTEAFF
>TRBJ1-2|TRBV7-2|TRBD1|-
TGTGCCAGCAGGACAACTGGGACAGGGGGCATGAAGGGCCACACCTTC
CASRTTGTGGMKGHTF
>TRBJ1-6|TRBV14|-|-
TGTGCCAGCAGCCGAGACGGACAGTGGAATTCACCCCTCCACTTT
CASSRDGQWNSPLHF
>TRBJ2-2|TRBV27|TRBD1|-
TGTGCCAGCAGTTTTGGACAGGCGAACACCGGGGAGCTGTTTTTT
CASSFGQANTGELFF
>TRBJ1-4|TRBV7-9|-|-
TGTGCCAGCAGCTTTTATAGAGGGAACAATGAAAAACTGTTTTTT
CASSFYRGNNEKLFF
>TRBJ1-3|TRBV13|-|-
TGTGCCAGCAGCTTAGGTCGGACCTCAGGAAACACCATATATTTT
CASSLGRTSGNTIYF
>TRBJ1-2|TRBV10-1|-|few
TGCGCCAGCAGTGAGTCGGCAGAAAAAAAGAACTATGGCTACACCTTC
CASSESAEKKNYGYTF
>TRBJ1-6|TRBV12-3/TRBV12-4|-|-
TGTGCCAGCAGTTTAGGGACGTGGTCACCCCTCCACTTT
CASSLGTWSPLHF
>TRBJ2-7|TRBV16|-|once
TGTGCCAGCAGCCAATCGAAGGGAGTAGTCTACGAGCAGTACTTC
CASSQSKGVVYEQYF
>TRBJ1-1|TRBV14|-|-
TGTGCCAGCAGCCAAGAATATTGGGGAGGTACTGAAGCTTTCTTT
CASSQEYWGGTEAFF
>TRBJ2-5|TRBV6-1|-|once
TGTGCCAGCAGTGCGGTCAAACCGAGAATTGTAGAGACCCAGTACTTC
CASSAVKPRIVETQYF
>TRBJ2-2|TRBV10-2|TRBD1|-
TGCGCCAGCAGTGAGCTTCCGGGACAGGGGGTACCCCGAGGCACCGGGGAGCTGTTTTTT
CASSELPGQGVPRGTGELFF
>TRBJ2-1|TRBV7-3|-|-
TGTGCCAGCAGACCATCGGGTTCCGGCTACAATGAGCAGTTCTTC
CASRPSGSGYNEQFF
>TRBJ1-1|TRBV6-5|-|-
TGTGCCAGCAGGATGACAGACATGAACACTGAAGCTTTCTTT
CASRMTDMNTEAFF
>TRBJ2-1|TRBV19|TRBD2|-
TGTGCCAGTAGTAAGGTAGCGGGAGGATCCAGTGAGCAGTTCTTC
CASSKVAGGSSEQFF
>TRBJ2-7|TRBV27|-|once
TGTGCCAGTGGAAGGGCTCTAGGTGCCTACGAGCAGTACTTC
CASGRALGAYEQYF
>TRBJ2-5|TRBV28|-|-
TGTGCCAGCAACGGCGGCCACCAAGAGACCCAGTACTTC
CASNGGHQETQYF
>TRBJ2-7|TRBV5-1|-|-
TGCGCCAGCAGCTGGGACCCCCGGGTCTCATACGAGCAGTACTTC
CASSWDPRVSYEQYF
>TRBJ2-5|TRBV20-1|-|-
TGCAGTGGAACGGGGATGGAGACCCAGTACTTC
CSGTGMETQYF
>TRBJ2-7|TRBV18|TRBD2|-
TGTGCCAGCTCACCAGCTACTAGCGGGAGGGTCCGGAGCTCCTACGAGCAGTACTTC
CASSPATSGRVRSSYEQYF
>TRBJ1-1|TRBV5-1|-|-
TGCGCCAGCAGCTGGAGACAGGCCGACTCTGAAGCTTTCTTT
CASSWRQADSEAFF
>TRBJ1-2|TRBV9|-|-
TGTGCCAGCAGTCATACCTTAGGAACGGCTGGGCAAAGTGCTAACTATGGCTACACCTTC
CASSHTLGTAGQSANYGYTF
>TRBJ1-5|TRBV7-8|-|-
TGTGCCAGCAGCTTAATACAGGGAGATCAGCCCCAGCATTTT
CASSLIQGDQPQHF
>TRBJ2-1|TRBV19|TRBD2|-
TGTGCCAGTAGTATAGCGGGGACTAGCGGAAACAATGAGCAGTTCTTC
CASSIAGTSGNNEQFF
>TRBJ1-5|TRBV19|-|-
TGTGCCAGTAGCCCCCAAGGCGGTCAGCCCCAGCATTTT
CASSPQGGQPQHF
>TRBJ2-6|TRBV10-2|TRBD1|-
TGCGCCAGCAGGCAGACAGGGTGGACCAACGTCCTGACTTTC
CASRQTGWTNVLTF
>TRBJ1-2|TRBV25-1|TRBD1|-
TGTGCCAGCCTTGATCCACAGGGGAACTATGGCTACACCTTC
CASLDPQGNYGYTF
>TRBJ1-2|TRBV28|TRBD1|-
TGTGCCAGCAGTTCGCCCGGACAGGGGCGAGGTTACACCTTC
CASSSPGQGRGYTF
>TRBJ2-7|TRBV9|-|once
TGTGCCAGCAGCGTAGACCAGGGTCCCAGCTACGAGCAGTACTTC
CASSVDQGPSYEQYF
>TRBJ2-7|TRBV5-1|TRBD1|-
TGCGCCAGCAGCAGGATTAGACAGGGGCCTTCCTACGAGCAGTACTTC
CASSRIRQGPSYEQYF
>TRBJ2-7|TRBV20-1|-|-
TGCAGTGCTAGTAGCGGAACGAGGGCCCACGAGCAGTACTTC
CSASSGTRAHEQYF
>TRBJ2-3|TRBV18|TRBD2|-
TGTGCCAGCTCACTACTAGCGGGAGGGACAGATACGCAGTATTTT
CASSLLAGGTDTQYF
>TRBJ1-5|TRBV30|-|-
TGTGCCTGGAGTGTACGGACGGTTGGAGCGCCCCAGCATTTT
CAWSVRTVGAPQHF
>TRBJ1-1|TRBV3-1/TRBV3-2|-|-
TGTGCCAGCAGCCAAGACCGCAGGGGAATGGACACTGAAGCTTTCTTT
CASSQDRRGMDTEAFF
>TRBJ2-7|TRBV5-1|-|-
TGCGCCAGCAGCCCTGTGGGCAGGGACCCGGGGGAGCAGTACTTC
CASSPVGRDPGEQYF
>TRBJ2-3|TRBV6-4|TRBD2|-
TGTGCCAGCAGTTTAACTAGCGGGAGTGTAGATACGCAGTATTTT
CASSLTSGSVDTQYF
>TRBJ2-7|TRBV5-1|TRBD1|-
TGCGCCAGCAGCTTCGGGGGGACAGGGCCGTTCGGGTACGAGCAGTACTTC
CASSFGGTGPFGYEQYF
>TRBJ1-1|TRBV19|-|-
TGTGCCAGTAGCCCGGACATTCCCAACACTGAAGCTTTCTTT
CASSPDIPNTEAFF
>TRBJ2-5|TRBV28|TRBD1|once
TGTGCCAGCAGTTTTCCCGGGACAGGGGGGGAGACCCAGTACTTC
CASSFPGTGGETQYF
>TRBJ2-7|TRBV19|-|once
TGTGCCAGTAGTCTAGCAGGGGGGAGCCTGGCTTTC
CASSLAGGSLAF
>TRBJ1-2|TRBV30|-|-
TGTGCCTGGAACCCGGGACGTCGACACTATGGCTACACCTTC
CAWNPGRRHYGYTF
>TRBJ2-1|TRBV27|-|few
TGTGCCAGCAGCCCCGCTAGGTACAATGAGCAGTTCTTC
CASSPARYNEQFF
>TRBJ2-1|TRBV4-2|TRBD2|once
TGTGCCAGCAGCCAAGTCCCCAGCGGGATTCCCCATGAGCAGTTCTTC
CASSQVPSGIPHEQFF
>TRBJ2-6|TRBV6-5|-|-
TGTGCCAGCAGGCCAGGGGCTGGGGCCAACGTCCTGACTTTC
CASRPGAGANVLTF
>TRBJ1-1|TRBV4-2|-|few
TGTGCCAGCAGCCAAGACACAGAGAACACTGAAGCTTTCTTT
CASSQDTENTEAFF
>TRBJ1-1|TRBV28|-|-
TGTGCCAGCAGTTTAGGTGTCATCGGGAACACTGAAGCTTTCTTT
CASSLGVIGNTEAFF
>TRBJ1-2|TRBV28|TRBD1|-
TGTGCCAGCAGTATAGGGACAGGGTATGGCTACACCTTC
CASSIGTGYGYTF
>TRBJ1-2|TRBV28|-|-
TGTGCCAGCAGTTTGGCCTACAGACGCTATGGCTACACCTTC
CASSLAYRRYGYTF
>TRBJ1-3|TRBV19|-|-
TGTGCCAGTAGTACAAGAACAGGATCTGGAAACACCATATATTTT
CASSTRTGSGNTIYF
>TRBJ2-3|TRBV28|-|-
TGTGCCAGCAGTTTAAGGGGTTATAGCACAGATACGCAGTATTTT
CASSLRGYSTDTQYF
>TRBJ1-1|TRBV7-9|-|-
TGTGCCAGCAGCTTACTCGGTCCGAGCACTGAAGCTTTCTTT
CASSLLGPSTEAFF
>TRBJ2-6|TRBV7-6|-|once
TGTGCCAGCAGCCGTAGAGGGGTCCCCCTCTCTCGGGCCAACGTCCTGACTTTC
CASSRRGVPLSRANVLTF
>TRBJ1-1|TRBV10-3|TRBD1|-
TGTGCCATCAGATCCGGGACAGAGAACACTGAAGCTTTCTTT
CAIRSGTENTEAFF
>TRBJ2-1|TRBV28|-|-
TGTGCCAGCAGTTTGAGGGTTCCCTCCTACAATGAGCAGTTCTTC
CASSLRVPSYNEQFF
>TRBJ1-5|TRBV28|-|-
TGTGCCAGCAGTTTTCGGGGGGTTGGCCAGCCCCAGCATTTT
CASSFRGVGQPQHF